A single sample gave rise to the 11 T cell receptor beta chains below, sequenced in a study of blood T cell repertoires in COVID-19 (dated by TCRdb to 2018 to 2021). Preparation of the library involved the immunoSEQ multiplex PCR assay. Held by TCRdb, this immuneACCESS table contains in-frame sequences only and omits some clones. Under half of the omission traces to an unresolved V gene where checked; the cause of the rest is unknown. This sample has roughly 220,000 clones in its table, and around nine tenths of those were observed once. In total, the top ten clones hold roughly 15% of the sample. Sequenced sample: PBMCs or T cells enriched from blood (not recorded which). These TCRs come from a woman aged 45-65 years with acute COVID-19.

The gene calls are TRBV3-1 (or the pseudogene TRBV3-2) and TRBJ1-2; 7 bases align to TRBD1. The CDR3 is made up of 14 amino acids. Looked up from germline, CDR1 is LGHDT and CDR2 is YNNKEL (reference sequence). Trimming took 6 bases from V and 4 from J; bases not matched to a gene: 8. The chain's CDR3 is CASRNGQVPYGYTF. CDR3 DNA sequence: TGTGCCAGCAGAAATGGACAGGTGCCCTATGGCTACACCTTC.

V usage is TRBV2 and J usage is TRBJ2-7; 7 nucleotides line up with TRBD1. CDR1 SNHLY and CDR2 FYNNEI come from the germline V gene. Trimming cost V 5 bases and J 0 bases; bases outside gene matches: 4. The CDR3 sequence is 14 residues long. CDR3 sequence: CASSQTGSSYEQYF. DNA for the CDR3: TGTGCCAGCAGTCAGACAGGGAGCTCCTACGAGCAGTACTTC.

This clone was observed at least ten times. The chain has TRBV29-1 and TRBJ2-1, with 11 bases lining up with TRBD2. Germline CDR1 reads SQVTM; CDR2 reads ANQGSEA. Unmatched junction bases numbered 17, after V lost 6 bases and J lost 10 bases. The CDR3 extends over 16 amino acids. CDR3 coding DNA: TGCAGCGTGGCGGGGACTAGCGGCACGGCCCCAAAGGAGCAGTTCTTC. Translation: CSVAGTSGTAPKEQFF.

The rearrangement uses TRBV11-2 and TRBJ2-7; D is possibly TRBD1 (5 bases). V shed 3 bases and J shed 3 bases, with 6 bases lying between them. CDR3 length: 12 residues. From germline, CDR1 is SGHAT and CDR2 FQNNGV. CDR3 loop: CASSFDSYEQYF. CDR3 coding DNA: TGTGCCAGCAGCTTCGACAGCTACGAGCAGTACTTC.

The chain uses TRBV5-5 and TRBJ1-4; 10 positions match TRBD1. CDR1 is SGHKS and CDR2 is YYEKEE in the germline V gene (reference sequence). The CDR3 has 16 amino acids. The junction had 7 bases not matched to a gene; V was cut back by 4 bases and J by 4 bases. DNA of the CDR3: TGTGCCAGCAGCCCCGGACAGGGGGGGGATAATGAAAAACTGTTTTTT. It translates to CASSPGQGGDNEKLFF.

This clone has only one observation. The chain recombines TRBV27 with TRBJ1-5, with D uncertain. V shed 3 bases and J shed 1 base, with 4 bases lying between them. The CDR3 sequence is 13 residues long. Germline values: CDR1 MNHEY, CDR2 SMNVEV (reference sequence). In nucleotides, the CDR3 is TGTGCCAGCAGTTTGAGGAGCAATCAGCCCCAGCATTTT. Its translation: CASSLRSNQPQHF.

The V and J genes are TRBV9 and TRBJ2-3; D gene ambiguous. Germline V CDR1 and CDR2: SGDLS, YYNGEE. Trimming took 3 bases from V and 2 from J, leaving 19 bases between them. The CDR3 spans 17 residues. The CDR3 region has the DNA TGTGCCAGCAGCGGCTCTGACGACGTGACTCACACAGATACGCAGTATTTT. Translating it yields CASSGSDDVTHTDTQYF. The full variable domain, its missing parts supplied by reference TRBV9 and TRBJ2-3, is DSGVTQTPKHLITATGQRVTLRCSPRSGDLSVYWYQQSLDQGLQFLIQYYNGEERAKGNILERFSAQQFPDLHSELNLSSLELGDSALYFCASSGSDDVTHTDTQYFGPGTRLTVL.

This clone was counted only a few times. V usage is TRBV11-2 and J usage is TRBJ1-1, with 7 nucleotides matching TRBD1. The V and J ends lost 4 bases and 0 bases, in that order; junction bases with no gene match: 8. Germline assignment: CDR1 SGHAT and CDR2 FQNNGV. The CDR3 covers 16 residues. As DNA, the CDR3 is TGTGCCAGCAGCTCTTCCCGGGGACAGTTGAACACTGAAGCTTTCTTT. Amino acids: CASSSSRGQLNTEAFF. Variable domain in full (rest from reference TRBV11-2 and TRBJ1-1): EAGVAQSPRYKIIEKRQSVAFWCNPISGHATLYWYQQILGQGPKLLIQFQNNGVVDDSQLPKDRFSAERLKGVDSTLKIQPAKLEDSAVYLCASSSSRGQLNTEAFFGQGTRLTVV.

The genes are TRBV28 and TRBJ2-3; 7 bases match TRBD1. The CDR3 runs to 18 residues. Germline V lookup: CDR1 MDHEN, CDR2 SYDVKM. Trimming cost V 4 bases and J 4 bases; bases outside gene matches: 17. The CDR3 protein is CASSSTTPRDSRPDTQYF. The CDR3 nucleotides read TGTGCCAGCAGTTCAACCACCCCCCGGGACAGCCGCCCAGATACGCAGTATTTT.

The rearrangement links TRBV7-9 to TRBJ1-3; D gene ambiguous. Germline lookup yields CDR1 SEHNR and CDR2 FQNEAQ (reference sequence). The ends were cut back, 0 bases at V and 5 bases at J, with 11 bases in the middle. This CDR3 has 15 residues. Here the CDR3 reads CASSLALFPRNTIYF. CDR3 coding DNA: TGTGCCAGCAGCTTAGCCCTATTTCCGCGAAACACCATATATTTT.

In this sample, this clone turned up once. The V gene is TRBV28, the J gene TRBJ2-7; 10 bases match TRBD2. V lost 4 bases and J lost 3; bases outside the gene matches: 6. CDR3 size: 15 residues. From germline, CDR1 is MDHEN and CDR2 SYDVKM. CDR3 sequence reads: CASSSPLAGVYEQYF. Here the CDR3 DNA reads TGTGCCAGCAGTTCGCCCCTAGCGGGAGTCTACGAGCAGTACTTC. Full variable domain (rest looked up from reference TRBV28 and TRBJ2-7): DVKVTQSSRYLVKRTGEKVFLECVQDMDHENMFWYRQDPGLGLRLIYFSYDVKMKEKGDIPEGYSVSREKKERFSLILESASTNQTSMYLCASSSPLAGVYEQYFGPGTRLTVT.